One sample yielded the 29 T cell receptor beta chains listed below, sequenced in a study of early T cells in non-severe SARS-CoV-2 infection. TCRdb itself ran the 5' RACE reads through MiXCR, one entry per CDR3 protein. The data show some 100,000 distinct CDR3 sequences, over 12% seen once. Sequenced material: whole blood. Receptors were obtained from an adult who was a healthcare worker with PCR-confirmed SARS-CoV-2 infection or an uninfected control (not recorded which).

The chain joins TRBV3-1 to TRBJ2-1; weak D call: TRBD1 (5 bases). V was cut by 4 bases and J by 1 base, with 14 bases left in between. Germline loops: CDR1 LGHDT, CDR2 YNNKEL (reference sequence). The CDR3 covers 16 residues. In DNA form, the CDR3 reads TGTGCCAGCAGCCCGCTAAGCAGGGCGTCCTACAATGAGCAGTTCTTC. Translated, it gives CASSPLSRASYNEQFF.

The CDR3 here is CATSDLRGISEQFF. In DNA, the CDR3 is TGTGCCACCAGTGATTTGAGGGGCATAAGTGAGCAGTTCTTC. The V gene is TRBV24-1, the J gene TRBJ2-1, with D perhaps TRBD1 (5 bases). From germline, CDR1 is KGHDR and CDR2 SFDVKD. V lost 0 bases and J 9 bases, leaving 11 bases between the germline ends. The CDR3 is 14 amino acids.

This clonotype occurred a few times. The chain has TRBV5-1 and TRBJ2-6; 9 bases map to TRBD1. Per the germline V gene, CDR1 is SGHRS and CDR2 is YFSETQ. J was trimmed by 5 bases and V by 4 bases; bases with no gene match: 10. This CDR3 spans 17 amino acids. CDR3 sequence reads: CASSEGQGVWRANVLTF. The CDR3 coding sequence is TGCGCCAGCAGCGAGGGACAGGGAGTCTGGAGGGCCAACGTCCTGACTTTC.

In its sample, this clonotype was seen a few times. This rearrangement joins TRBV4-1 to TRBJ2-3; the D call may be TRBD1 or TRBD2 (5 bases each). CDR1 is MGHRA, CDR2 YSYEKL, per germline. CDR3 length: 14 residues. V was clipped by 2 bases and J by 2 bases, with 8 bases between them. Written as DNA, the CDR3 is TGCGCCAGCAGCCAACAGGGACCCACAGATACGCAGTATTTT. It is translated as CASSQQGPTDTQYF.

This clonotype has a count of ten or more. This sequence joins TRBV29-1 and TRBJ1-6, with TRBD1 matching 8 bases. The V gene's germline CDR1 is SQVTM and CDR2 ANQGSEA. This CDR3 has 15 amino acids. Trimming took 1 base from V and 7 from J; bases not matched to a gene: 6. CDR3 residues: CSVEGTGNLNSPLHF. The DNA of the CDR3 is TGCAGCGTTGAAGGGACAGGGAACCTGAATTCACCCCTCCACTTT.

The chain couples TRBV12-3 or TRBV12-4 to TRBJ2-5; tentatively, D is TRBD1 or TRBD2 (5 bases each). V was clipped by 3 bases and J by 2 bases, with 10 bases between them. The CDR3 has 14 amino acids. CDR3 DNA sequence: TGTGCCAGCAGTTTCCGGGGCGGGCAAGAGACCCAGTACTTC. It codes for CASSFRGGQETQYF.

Only a few counts were recorded for this clonotype. The rearrangement uses TRBV12-3 or TRBV12-4 and TRBJ1-3, with 8 bases matching TRBD1. Germline trimming cut 5 bases from V and 2 bases from J; bases unmatched to any gene: 8. This CDR3 has 16 residues. CDR3 nucleotides: TGTGCCAGCAGTCCTAGACTACAGGGGGCTGGAAACACCATATATTTT. Residues: CASSPRLQGAGNTIYF.

The chain has TRBV12-3 or TRBV12-4 and TRBJ1-1, with a tentative D call TRBD1 (5 bases). The CDR3 extends over 16 amino acids. Trimming removed 6 bases from V and 4 bases from J, with 21 bases in between. CDR3 in DNA: TGTGCCAGCAGCCGTGGACCGGGGACGTCGGGCACTGAAGCTTTCTTT. Translating it yields CASSRGPGTSGTEAFF.

The chain recombines TRBV10-3 with TRBJ1-4; possibly TRBD1 for D (6 bases). The CDR3 covers 14 residues. Germline V gene sequence: CDR1 ENHRY, CDR2 SYGVKD. V lost 4 bases, J lost 7 bases, and 13 bases lay in between. This chain's CDR3 is CAISARGGREKLFF. In DNA, the CDR3 is TGTGCCATCAGTGCCAGGGGAGGACGTGAAAAACTGTTTTTT.

This clonotype was counted a few times. The chain carries TRBV20-1 and TRBJ2-2; 7 bases are shared with TRBD2. CDR1 is DFQATT, CDR2 SNEGSKA, per germline (reference sequence). This CDR3 has 15 amino acids. Germline trimming cut 2 bases from V and 9 bases from J; bases unmatched to any gene: 12. The CDR3 sequence is CSARPGEGRARELFF. In nucleotides, the CDR3 is TGCAGTGCTAGACCCGGGGAGGGTCGGGCCAGGGAGCTGTTTTTT.

The chain combines TRBV6-5 with TRBJ2-2, with 7 nucleotides matching TRBD1. V lost 2 bases, J lost 6 bases, and 6 bases stayed unmatched. Germline loops: CDR1 MNHEY, CDR2 SVGAGI. The CDR3 totals 15 residues. The CDR3, as DNA: TGTGCCAGCAGTTACGGCAACAGGGGCTCCGGGGAGCTGTTTTTT. It encodes CASSYGNRGSGELFF.

The rearrangement links TRBV30 to TRBJ2-6; 10 bases agree with TRBD1. This CDR3 comprises 19 residues. After removal of 3 bases from V and 3 bases from J, the junction contained 14 bases not matched to a gene. CDR1 is GTSNPN and CDR2 is SVGIG in the germline V gene (reference sequence). This chain's CDR3 is CAWRHMAGTGVYGANVLTF. The CDR3 region has the DNA TGTGCCTGGAGGCATATGGCAGGGACAGGGGTTTATGGGGCCAACGTCCTGACTTTC. The full variable domain, completed using reference TRBV30 and TRBJ2-6, is SQTIHQWPATLVQPVGSPLSLECTVEGTSNPNLYWYRQAAGRGLQLLFYSVGIGQISSEVPQNLSASRPQDRQFILSSKKLLLSDSGFYLCAWRHMAGTGVYGANVLTFGAGSRLTVL.

The J gene is TRBJ2-5, the V gene TRBV20-1, with 9 bases matching TRBD2. Losses at the gene ends were 2 bases for V and 2 bases for J; bases not matched to a gene: 9. In germline, CDR1 is DFQATT, CDR2 SNEGSKA (reference sequence). This CDR3 comprises 16 residues. This chain's CDR3 is CSARFAAGGRQETQYF. The CDR3 DNA follows: TGCAGTGCTAGATTCGCAGCGGGGGGCAGGCAAGAGACCCAGTACTTC.

Many counts were recorded for this clonotype. The chain joins TRBV18 to TRBJ2-5, with D maybe TRBD1 (6 bases). V was cut by 4 bases and J by 3 bases, with 9 bases left in between. Germline V CDR1 and CDR2: KGHSH, LQKENI. The CDR3 is 13 amino acids. The CDR3 DNA sequence: TGTGCCAGCTCACGGGACACGAAAGAGACCCAGTACTTC. It codes for CASSRDTKETQYF. The full variable domain, in which reference TRBV18 and TRBJ2-5 provide the parts outside the CDR3, is NAGVMQNPRHLVRRRGQEARLRCSPMKGHSHVYWYRQLPEEGLKFMVYLQKENIIDESGMPKERFSAEFPKEGPSILRIQQVVRGDSAAYFCASSRDTKETQYFGPGTRLLVL.

There are many counts of this clonotype. The chain combines TRBV6-5 with TRBJ1-5; D is perhaps TRBD1 (6 bases). CDR3 length equals 14 residues. Germline assignment: CDR1 MNHEY and CDR2 SVGAGI. With 6 bases removed from V and 4 bases from J, the gap between germline ends came to 13 bases. For the CDR3, the DNA is TGTGCCAGCAGGCGCTACAGGGAAAATCAGCCCCAGCATTTT. Its translation is CASRRYRENQPQHF.

The chain carries TRBV9 and TRBJ2-2, with a tentative D call TRBD1 (5 bases). Trimming removed 0 bases at V and 0 bases at J, with 12 bases between. Germline values: CDR1 SGDLS, CDR2 YYNGEE. CDR3 length: 17 residues. CDR3: CASSVGSGIANTGELFF. Here the CDR3 DNA reads TGTGCCAGCAGCGTAGGTTCAGGGATCGCGAACACCGGGGAGCTGTTTTTT.

The chain has TRBV15 and TRBJ2-2; a possible D gene is TRBD2 (7 bases). Trimming took off 0 bases at V and 6 bases at J, with 11 bases between the two ends. The V gene's germline CDR1 is LNHNV and CDR2 YYDKDF (reference sequence). This CDR3 contains 15 residues. The CDR3 nucleotides are TGTGCCACCAGCAGAGATTACGGGGGGCCCGGGGAGCTGTTTTTT. Translated: CATSRDYGGPGELFF.

This clonotype has a handful of counts. This rearrangement joins TRBV20-1 to TRBJ2-3, with D possibly matching TRBD2 (6 bases). The germline V and J ends were trimmed by 2 bases and 9 bases, with 18 bases remaining between them. CDR3 length: 14 residues. The germline CDR1 and CDR2 sequences are DFQATT and SNEGSKA (reference sequence). The CDR3 loop is CSARTSGEARTQYF. The CDR3 coding sequence is TGCAGTGCTAGAACTTCGGGGGAGGCGCGGACGCAGTATTTT.

This clonotype was counted between two and nine times. The chain is built from TRBV11-2 and TRBJ1-6; D gene uncertain. Trimming pared 1 base from V and 9 bases from J, leaving 16 bases between. The CDR3 spans 16 residues. CDR1 SGHAT and CDR2 FQNNGV come from the germline V gene. DNA for the CDR3: TGTGCCAGCAGCTTAGGTCCCTCTTTAGAGGCTTCACCCCTCCACTTT. This encodes CASSLGPSLEASPLHF.

The V and J genes are TRBV5-1 and TRBJ2-1, with 9 bases lining up with TRBD2. The length of the CDR3 is 18 residues. V was clipped by 0 bases and J by 0 bases; unmatched bases: 7. Germline V gene data show CDR1 as SGHRS and CDR2 as YFSETQ. CDR3 bases: TGCGCCAGCAGCTTGGCGACTAGCGGTTTTAGCTCCTACAATGAGCAGTTCTTC. Translation gives CASSLATSGFSSYNEQFF.

This clonotype was seen a few times. The rearrangement links TRBV2 to TRBJ2-7; D might be TRBD2 (5 bases). This CDR3 is built from 13 residues. The ends were cut back, 8 bases at V and 2 bases at J, with 13 bases in the middle. The germline CDR1 and CDR2 sequences are SNHLY and FYNNEI. Here the CDR3 reads CASEGVGAYEQYV. CDR3 DNA sequence: TGTGCCAGCGAGGGCGTGGGAGCCTACGAGCAGTACGTC.

This clonotype was detected only once. The V call is TRBV11-2, the J call TRBJ1-1; tentative D call: TRBD1 (5 bases). The germline V and J ends were trimmed by 4 bases and 6 bases, with 9 bases remaining between them. CDR1 and CDR2 (germline): SGHAT, FQNNGV. CDR3 length: 12 amino acids. Here the CDR3 DNA reads TGTGCCAGCAGCTCGCAGGGCCCTGAAGCTTTCTTT. Amino acid sequence: CASSSQGPEAFF.

CDR3 sequence reads: CASSPTLHTGELFF. The DNA for the CDR3 is TGTGCCAGCAGCCCGACCCTTCACACCGGGGAGCTGTTTTTT. V and J are TRBV3-1 and TRBJ2-2; D gene uncertain. V was shortened by 4 bases and J by 3 bases, with 9 bases between the two germline ends. This CDR3 has 14 residues. CDR1 LGHDT and CDR2 YNNKEL come from the germline V gene (reference sequence).

This clonotype was recorded only once. The genes are TRBV6-2 or TRBV6-3 and TRBJ2-1; D may be TRBD2 (6 bases). There are 15 residues in the CDR3. V dropped 8 bases and J dropped 0 bases, with 14 bases sitting between them. Germline CDR1 is MNHEY and CDR2 is SVGEGT. The CDR3 coding sequence is TGTGCCAGCGCCCGGGGGTTTAGCTCCTACAATGAGCAGTTCTTC. It translates to CASARGFSSYNEQFF.

This clonotype was picked up many times. The CDR3 is CASSGRDYQPQHF. The CDR3 DNA reads TGTGCCAGCAGTGGCAGGGATTATCAGCCCCAGCATTTT. The rearrangement joins TRBV6-1 to TRBJ1-5, with D tentatively TRBD1 (5 bases). V was clipped by 4 bases and J by 5 bases, with 9 bases between them. Germline CDR1 is MNHNS and CDR2 is SASEGT. The CDR3 sequence is 13 residues long.

This rearrangement joins TRBV20-1 to TRBJ1-1; no clear D gene. V lost 0 bases to trimming and J lost 1 base, with 9 bases between them. The germline V gene has CDR1 DFQATT and CDR2 SNEGSKA (reference sequence). This CDR3 contains 14 residues. The CDR3 protein is CSARDGHPNTEAFF. Here the CDR3 DNA reads TGCAGTGCTAGAGATGGGCACCCGAACACTGAAGCTTTCTTT.

This clonotype was detected a few times. The chain carries TRBV6-6 and TRBJ1-5; no definite D call. The V gene lost 7 bases and the J gene lost 7 bases, with 14 bases spanning the gap. Germline V CDR1 and CDR2: MNHNY, SVGAGI (reference sequence). This CDR3 spans 13 amino acids. The CDR3 reads CASTGGQYQPQHF. The CDR3 nucleotides read TGTGCCAGCACGGGAGGGCAGTACCAGCCCCAGCATTTT.

In regard to this clonotype: A much larger clone sits a single nucleotide away, making a read error possible. The J gene is TRBJ2-3, the V gene TRBV20-1; weak D call: TRBD2 (6 bases). CDR1 and CDR2 from the germline V gene are DFQATT and SNEGSKA (reference sequence). CDR3 length: 13 amino acids. CDR3 amino acids: CSASTGSTDTRYF. Here the CDR3 DNA reads TGCAGTGCTAGTACCGGGAGCACAGATACGCGGTATTTT.

Worth noting for this clonotype: Mismatch with germline at one junction end may stem from a read error. The chain has TRBV12-3 or TRBV12-4 and TRBJ1-1; D is uncertain. This CDR3 is 11 amino acids long. DNA for the CDR3: TGTGCCAGCAGTTTATTGCAGGCCCGGGCCTTT. Translated, it gives CASSLLQARAF.